Sequencing of this T cell receptor beta chain was carried out in a study of cytomegalovirus exposure and HLA in healthy donors. This clone showed up just once. Its specificity is unknown. The CDR3 totals 15 residues. Per germline, CDR1 SGHTA and CDR2 FQGTGA. V was trimmed by 2 bases and J by 0 bases, leaving 10 bases between them. General observations from the study: Some TCR beta chains (164 of them) were listed as cytomegalovirus-associated. Prior analysis indicated that the majority of TCR beta V segments exhibited productivity approximately 90% or approximately 30% of the time.

PCR amplification relied on 60 Vbeta primers (plus 13 Jbeta primers). Data came from immunoSEQ multiplex PCR; TCRdb stores just in-frame clones and leaves some out. The sample holds fewer than 120,000 clones, around 88% seen once. Unrecorded immune exposures were likely, despite nominal health at sampling. The receptor was isolated from a man aged 40-49 years in good health and CMV-seronegative. The rearrangement uses TRBV7-3 and TRBJ1-1, with a weak D call TRBD1 (5 bases). Input material: PBMCs. In DNA, the CDR3 is TGTGCCAGCAGCTTATCATGGGGCATGAACACTGAAGCTTTCTTT. This translates into CASSLSWGMNTEAFF. Using reference TRBV7-3 and TRBJ1-1 for the parts outside the CDR3, the full variable domain is GAGVSQTPSNKVTEKGKYVELRCDPISGHTALYWYRQSLGQGPEFLIYFQGTGAADDSGLPNDRFFAVRPEGSVSTLKIQRTERGDSAVYLCASSLSWGMNTEAFFGQGTRLTVV.